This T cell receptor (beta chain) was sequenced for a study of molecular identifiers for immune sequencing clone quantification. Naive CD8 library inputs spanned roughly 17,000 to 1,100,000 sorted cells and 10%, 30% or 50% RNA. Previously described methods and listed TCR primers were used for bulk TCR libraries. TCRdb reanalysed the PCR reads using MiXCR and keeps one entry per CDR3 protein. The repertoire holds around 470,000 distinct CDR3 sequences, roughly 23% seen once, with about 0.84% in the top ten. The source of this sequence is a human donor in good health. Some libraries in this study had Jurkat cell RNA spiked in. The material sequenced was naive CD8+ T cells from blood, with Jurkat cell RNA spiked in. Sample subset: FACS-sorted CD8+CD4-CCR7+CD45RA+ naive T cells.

CDR3 in DNA: TGTGCCTGGAGTGCAGGGGGCCATGGCTACACCTTC. It specifies CAWSAGGHGYTF. The rearrangement links TRBV30 to TRBJ1-2; 8 bases are a match to TRBD1. Germline V gene lookup returns CDR1 GTSNPN and CDR2 SVGIG (reference sequence). The CDR3 spans 12 residues. V shed 1 base, J shed 6 bases, and the junction held 1 base outside the gene matches.